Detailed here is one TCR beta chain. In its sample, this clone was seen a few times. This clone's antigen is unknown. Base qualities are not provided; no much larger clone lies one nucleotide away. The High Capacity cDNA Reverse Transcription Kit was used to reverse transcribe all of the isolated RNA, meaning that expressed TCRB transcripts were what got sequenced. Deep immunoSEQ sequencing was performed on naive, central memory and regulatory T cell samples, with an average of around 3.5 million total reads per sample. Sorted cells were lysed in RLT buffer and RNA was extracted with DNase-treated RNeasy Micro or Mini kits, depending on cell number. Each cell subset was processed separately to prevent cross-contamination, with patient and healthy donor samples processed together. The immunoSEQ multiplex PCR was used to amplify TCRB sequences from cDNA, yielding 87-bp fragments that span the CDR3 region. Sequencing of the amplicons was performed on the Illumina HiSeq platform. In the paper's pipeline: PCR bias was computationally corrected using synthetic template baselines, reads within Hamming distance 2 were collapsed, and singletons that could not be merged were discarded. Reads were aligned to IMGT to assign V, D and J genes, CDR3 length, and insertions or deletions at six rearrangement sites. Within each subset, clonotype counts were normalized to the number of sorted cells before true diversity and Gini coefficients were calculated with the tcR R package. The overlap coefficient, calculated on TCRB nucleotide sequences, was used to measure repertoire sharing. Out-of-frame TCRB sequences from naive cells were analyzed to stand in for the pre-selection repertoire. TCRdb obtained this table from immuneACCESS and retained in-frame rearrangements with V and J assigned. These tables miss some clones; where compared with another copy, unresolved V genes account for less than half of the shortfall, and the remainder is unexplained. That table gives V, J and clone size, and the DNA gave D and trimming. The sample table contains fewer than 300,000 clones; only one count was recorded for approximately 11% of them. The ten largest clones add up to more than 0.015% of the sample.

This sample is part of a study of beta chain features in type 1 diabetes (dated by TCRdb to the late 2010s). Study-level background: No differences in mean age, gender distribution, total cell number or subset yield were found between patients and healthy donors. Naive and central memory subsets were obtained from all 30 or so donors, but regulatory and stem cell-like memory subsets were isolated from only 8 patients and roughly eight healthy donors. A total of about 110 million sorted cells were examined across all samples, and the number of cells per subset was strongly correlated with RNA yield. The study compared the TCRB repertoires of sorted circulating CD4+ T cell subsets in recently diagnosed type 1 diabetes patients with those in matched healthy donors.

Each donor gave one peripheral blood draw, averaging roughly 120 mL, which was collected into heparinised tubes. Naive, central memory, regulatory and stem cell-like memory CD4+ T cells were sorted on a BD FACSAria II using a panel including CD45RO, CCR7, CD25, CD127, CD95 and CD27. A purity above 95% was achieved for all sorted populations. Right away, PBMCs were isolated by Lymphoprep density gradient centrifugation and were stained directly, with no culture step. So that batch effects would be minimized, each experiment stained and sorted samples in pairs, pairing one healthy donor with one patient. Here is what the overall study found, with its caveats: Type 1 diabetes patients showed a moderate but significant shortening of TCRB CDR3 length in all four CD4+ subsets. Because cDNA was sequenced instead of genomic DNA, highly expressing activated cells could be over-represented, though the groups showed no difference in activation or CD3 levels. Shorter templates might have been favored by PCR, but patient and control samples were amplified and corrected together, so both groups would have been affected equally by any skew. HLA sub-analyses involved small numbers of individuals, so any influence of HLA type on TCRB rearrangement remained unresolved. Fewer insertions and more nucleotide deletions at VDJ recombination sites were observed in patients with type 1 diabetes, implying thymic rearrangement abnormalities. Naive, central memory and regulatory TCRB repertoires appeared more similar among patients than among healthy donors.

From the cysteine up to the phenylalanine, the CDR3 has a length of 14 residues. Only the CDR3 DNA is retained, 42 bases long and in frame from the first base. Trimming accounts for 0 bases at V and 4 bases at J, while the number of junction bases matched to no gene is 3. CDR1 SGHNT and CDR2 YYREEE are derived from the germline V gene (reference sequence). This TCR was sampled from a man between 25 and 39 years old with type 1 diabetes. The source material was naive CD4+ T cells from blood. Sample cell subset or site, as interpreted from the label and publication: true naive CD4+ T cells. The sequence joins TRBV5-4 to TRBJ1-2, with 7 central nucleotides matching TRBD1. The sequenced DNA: TGTGCCAGCAGCTTGGACAGGGGTATCTATGGCTACACCTTC. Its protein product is CASSLDRGIYGYTF.